This T cell receptor (beta chain) is from a study of T cell responses to AZD1222 COVID-19 vaccine. Profiled with immunoSEQ multiplex PCR; TCRdb holds only in-frame clones, not every one. The table has roughly 140,000 clones, 90% seen once; the top ten hold around 3.6%. Study-level findings and limits: Only six or seven AZD1222 recipients were seropositive at baseline. Without day 14 samples, only post-peak T cell repertoires were studied. Clonal diversity may have been underestimated, and the donors were mostly white British, with more females than males. Among vaccine-associated CD4 TCRs, coverage spanned spike, with dominance at 160-218 and 743-854.

Germline V lookup: CDR1 SGHTA, CDR2 FQGNSA. Trimming took 0 bases from V and 5 from J, leaving 17 bases between them. This CDR3 is built from 16 residues. A few counts support this clone. The antigen remains unidentified. The source material was peripheral blood, sampled on day 0 of AZD1222 vaccination. This chain uses TRBV7-2 with TRBJ2-7, with D possibly matching TRBD1 (7 bases). The sequence came from an adult in good health. The CDR3 reads CASSLAGGGLVNEQYF. The DNA of the CDR3 is TGTGCCAGCAGCTTAGCCGGAGGGGGCTTGGTAAACGAGCAGTACTTC.